This T cell receptor (beta chain) was sequenced in a study of blood T cell repertoires in COVID-19. Trimming took off 2 bases at V and 2 bases at J, with 9 bases between the two ends. Per germline, CDR1 MNHNY and CDR2 SVGAGI (reference sequence). CDR3 length equals 14 residues. TCRdb's copy holds only in-frame clones and misses some; the assay was immunoSEQ multiplex PCR. This table has about 200,000 clones, 85% to 90% appearing once. The rearrangement joins TRBV6-6 to TRBJ1-1; D is ambiguous. The sample was PBMCs or T cells enriched from blood (not recorded which). This receptor was identified in a woman in her twenties or thirties with acute COVID-19. Here the CDR3 reads CASSYAGENTEAFF. The CDR3 nucleotides are TGTGCCAGCAGTTACGCCGGGGAAAACACTGAAGCTTTCTTT.